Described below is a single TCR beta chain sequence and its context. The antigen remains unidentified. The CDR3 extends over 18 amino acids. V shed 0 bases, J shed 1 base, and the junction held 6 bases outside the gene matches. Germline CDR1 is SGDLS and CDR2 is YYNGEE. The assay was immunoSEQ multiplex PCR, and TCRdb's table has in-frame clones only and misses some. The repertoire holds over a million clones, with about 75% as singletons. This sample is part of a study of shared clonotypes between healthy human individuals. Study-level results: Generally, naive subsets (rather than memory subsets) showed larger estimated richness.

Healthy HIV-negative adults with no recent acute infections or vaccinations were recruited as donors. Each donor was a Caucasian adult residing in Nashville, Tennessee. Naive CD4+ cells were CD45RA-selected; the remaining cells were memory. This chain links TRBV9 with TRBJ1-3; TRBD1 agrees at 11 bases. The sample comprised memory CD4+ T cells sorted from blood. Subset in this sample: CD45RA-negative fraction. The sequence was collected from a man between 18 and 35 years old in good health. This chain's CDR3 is CASSVASGTGGSGNTIYF. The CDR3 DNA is TGTGCCAGCAGCGTAGCCTCCGGGACAGGGGGTTCTGGAAACACCATATATTTT.